This T cell receptor (beta chain) derives from a study of glioma-infiltrating T cells after dendritic cell vaccination. CDR1 and CDR2 (germline): PRHDT, FYEKMQ (reference sequence). V shed 5 bases, J shed 2 bases, and the junction held 4 bases outside the gene matches. The CDR3 runs to 14 residues. Sample time point: after dendritic cell vaccination, including at tumor progression/relapse. Only in-frame clones appear in the TCRdb table, and some are missing; sequencing was by immunoSEQ multiplex PCR. Altogether 110,000 or so clones are present, roughly 89% being singletons, with the ten largest covering 2.5% to 3%.

V is TRBV13 and J is TRBJ1-2, with 8 bases matching TRBD1. This clonotype was obtained from a human donor with glioblastoma. The source material was blood, sampled after dendritic cell vaccination. CDR3 coding DNA: TGTGCCAGCAGCACTGACAGGGGCAACTATGGCTACACCTTC. It encodes CASSTDRGNYGYTF. Combining the CDR3 with reference TRBV13 and TRBJ1-2 gives the whole variable domain AAGVIQSPRHLIKEKRETATLKCYPIPRHDTVYWYQQGPGQDPQFLISFYEKMQSDKGSIPDRFSAQQFSDYHSELNMSSLELGDSALYFCASSTDRGNYGYTFGSGTRLTVV.